This T cell receptor (beta chain) is drawn from a study of beta chain features in type 1 diabetes. Trimming left V 4 bases short and J 2 bases short, with 10 bases between. Per germline, CDR1 SGHRS and CDR2 YFSETQ. The CDR3 totals 13 residues. TCRB transcripts that were expressed got sequenced, as all of the isolated RNA had been reverse transcribed. Sequencing used immunoSEQ multiplex PCR; TCRdb keeps in-frame clones, though not all of them. Of about 220,000 clones in the sample, about a tenth were seen once. This TCR derives from a man younger than 35 in good health. The chain couples TRBV5-1 to TRBJ2-7; tentative D call: TRBD1 (5 bases). Material: central memory CD4+ T cells from blood. CDR3 coding DNA: TGCGCCAGCAGCAGTTCAGGGACCTACGAGCAGTACTTC. Translation gives CASSSSGTYEQYF.